These 30 T cell receptor beta chains were all obtained from the same sample, sequenced in a study of control samples from healthy donors and cancer patients. TCRdb's table, derived via immunoSEQ multiplex PCR, lists solely in-frame clones and lacks some. This sample has approximately 230,000 clones, with over 70% found just once. The specimen sequenced was PBMCs. The receptors originated from a woman aged 55-70 years with lung cancer.

The rearrangement joins TRBV6-5 to TRBJ2-5, with TRBD1 matching over 11 bases. The germline gives CDR1 MNHEY, CDR2 SVGAGI. The CDR3 consists of 16 residues. Trimming at V came to 0 bases and at J to 5 bases, leaving 5 bases not matched to a gene. The CDR3, as DNA: TGTGCCAGCAGTTACTCGGGGACAGGGGGTTGGGAGACCCAGTACTTC. Translation: CASSYSGTGGWETQYF.

This clone was detected only a few times. In the same sample, other DNA sequences code for this CDR3. CDR3 nucleotides: TGTGCCAGCAGCTCCGGACAGGGAAGTACTGAAGCTTTCTTT. It yields the protein CASSSGQGSTEAFF. The rearrangement links TRBV7-9 to TRBJ1-1; 8 nucleotides align to TRBD1. The CDR3 is 14 residues long. The germline V gene has CDR1 SEHNR and CDR2 FQNEAQ (reference sequence). J was trimmed by 5 bases and V by 4 bases; bases with no gene match: 6. Drawing the rest from reference TRBV7-9 and TRBJ1-1, the complete variable domain is DTGVSQNPRHKITKRGQNVTFRCDPISEHNRLYWYRQTLGQGPEFLTYFQNEAQLEKSRLLSDRFSAERPKGSFSTLEIQRTEQGDSAMYLCASSSGQGSTEAFFGQGTRLTVV.

The chain employs TRBV14 and TRBJ2-7; tentatively, D is TRBD2 (6 bases). This CDR3 is built from 14 residues. CDR1 and CDR2 from the germline V gene are SGHDN and FVKESK. Trimming removed 3 bases from V and 0 bases from J, with 9 bases in between. The CDR3 nucleotides are TGTGCCAGCAGCCAGGGGACTGCCTCCTACGAGCAGTACTTC. It codes for CASSQGTASYEQYF.

The chain joins TRBV2 to TRBJ1-6; a weak D match, TRBD1 (5 bases). Germline V gene data show CDR1 as SNHLY and CDR2 as FYNNEI. This CDR3 spans 15 amino acids. The ends were cut back, 3 bases at V and 9 bases at J, with 15 bases in the middle. The CDR3 bases are TGTGCCAGCAGTGACCCGGGGGGGGGTAGTTCACCCCTCCACTTT. Protein sequence: CASSDPGGGSSPLHF.

V and J are TRBV20-1 and TRBJ2-7, with D unresolved. V lost 3 bases to trimming and J lost 6 bases, with 6 bases between them. Germline V gene lookup returns CDR1 DFQATT and CDR2 SNEGSKA (reference sequence). The CDR3 spans 10 residues. The CDR3 region is CSARAREQYF. In nucleotides, the CDR3 is TGCAGTGCTAGGGCGCGCGAGCAGTACTTC.

There are a few counts of this clone. V gene TRBV21-1 combines with J gene TRBJ1-6. TRBV21-1 is a pseudogene locus. The CDR3 loop spans 17 amino acids. In nucleotides, the CDR3 is TGTGCCAGCAGCAAAGTGGGGGGACCCGGAGGGAATTCACCCCTCCACTTT. It is translated as CASSKVGGPGGNSPLHF.

A few counts support this clone. This chain links TRBV10-3 with TRBJ1-5, with TRBD1 matching 7 bases. The CDR3 sequence is 13 residues long. Trimming at V came to 6 bases and at J to 4 bases, leaving 3 bases not matched to a gene. The germline V gene encodes CDR1 ENHRY and CDR2 SYGVKD. The CDR3 loop is CAISGTANQPQHF. CDR3 in DNA: TGTGCCATCAGCGGGACAGCTAATCAGCCCCAGCATTTT.

This clone was seen a handful of times. Other DNA sequences in this sample translate to the same CDR3. The chain employs TRBV7-6 and TRBJ1-2; D may be TRBD1 (5 bases). Germline CDR1 is SGHVS and CDR2 is FNYEAQ. Between the trimmed V and J ends, which lost 5 bases and 5 bases, there was a span of 12 bases. There are 13 residues in the CDR3. The CDR3 sequence: CASSLGQGYGYTF. The CDR3 region has the DNA TGTGCCAGCAGCCTAGGGCAGGGATATGGCTACACCTTC.

This clone appeared once. The gene calls are TRBV19 and TRBJ2-5; 8 bases are shared with TRBD2. V was clipped by 8 bases and J by 2 bases; unmatched bases: 10. CDR3 length equals 15 residues. Germline V CDR1 and CDR2: LNHDA, SQIVND (reference sequence). For the CDR3, the DNA is TGTGCCAGTTGCAGCGGGGGCCGACAACAAGAGACCCAGTACTTC. Its translation is CASCSGGRQQETQYF.

V gene TRBV18 combines with J gene TRBJ2-2, with D possibly TRBD1 on 6 matching bases. CDR3 size: 16 residues. Trimming shortened V by 1 base and J by 3 bases, and 12 bases separated the two germline ends. Looked up from germline, CDR1 is KGHSH and CDR2 is LQKENI. CDR3 in DNA: TGTGCCAGCTCACCACTGGGGGCCTTCGACACCGGGGAGCTGTTTTTT. Translation gives CASSPLGAFDTGELFF.

V usage is TRBV6-5 and J usage is TRBJ2-7, with D possibly TRBD1 on 5 matching bases. With 7 bases removed from V and 3 bases from J, the gap between germline ends came to 7 bases. The germline gives CDR1 MNHEY, CDR2 SVGAGI. The CDR3 contains 11 residues. Written as DNA, the CDR3 is TGTGCCAGCACAGGGAACTACGAGCAGTACTTC. It yields the protein CASTGNYEQYF.

The chain joins TRBV19 to TRBJ2-3; TRBD2 matches at 7 bases. This CDR3 spans 14 amino acids. Germline-derived CDR1 and CDR2 are LNHDA and SQIVND (reference sequence). V dropped 0 bases and J dropped 5; count of bases not matched to a gene: 2. The CDR3 reads CASSIDRGRDTQYF. The CDR3 DNA reads TGTGCCAGTAGTATAGATCGCGGGAGAGATACGCAGTATTTT.

This sequence joins TRBV28 and TRBJ1-2; D gene ambiguous. In germline, CDR1 is MDHEN, CDR2 SYDVKM. V was clipped by 4 bases and J by 3 bases, with 18 bases between them. The CDR3 is made up of 16 amino acids. CDR3 protein: CASSSPGRPNDYGYTF. CDR3 in DNA: TGTGCCAGCAGTTCCCCCGGGAGACCGAACGACTATGGCTACACCTTC.

This clone was counted a few times. This rearrangement joins TRBV21-1 to TRBJ2-5; the table calls TRBD2, which could not be checked here. TRBV21-1 is shown as a pseudogene. The CDR3 loop spans 12 amino acids. CDR3 sequence reads: CASSPGEETQYF. The CDR3 DNA sequence: TGTGCCAGCAGCCCGGGGGAAGAGACCCAGTACTTC.

The CDR3 loop reads CASSVGGTSNSPLHF. Written as DNA, the CDR3 is TGTGCCAGCAGCGTAGGAGGGACTTCTAATTCACCCCTCCACTTT. The rearrangement joins TRBV9 to TRBJ1-6, with D possibly TRBD1 on 5 matching bases. CDR3 length: 15 residues. Germline CDR1 reads SGDLS; CDR2 reads YYNGEE. Trimming took off 0 bases at V and 6 bases at J, with 10 bases between the two ends.

This clone was detected ten times or more. Here the CDR3 DNA reads TGTGCCAGCAGCTTGGACGGTGGGACAGCTTTCTACAATGAGCAGTTCTTC. Amino acid sequence: CASSLDGGTAFYNEQFF. The V call is TRBV5-8, the J call TRBJ2-1; 7 positions match TRBD1. The V gene's germline CDR1 is SGHTS and CDR2 YDEGEE. Trimming removed 0 bases from V and 3 bases from J; junction bases left unmatched: 9. The CDR3 extends over 17 amino acids.

The J gene is TRBJ1-1, the V gene TRBV5-1; TRBD1 might be the D (6 bases). Trimming pared 4 bases from V and 5 bases from J, leaving 12 bases between. The CDR3 loop spans 13 amino acids. Germline V gives CDR1 SGHRS, CDR2 YFSETQ. The CDR3 region has the DNA TGCGCCAGCAGCATACAAGGGGGGACTGAAGCTTTCTTT. Amino acids: CASSIQGGTEAFF.

The rearrangement joins TRBV27 to TRBJ2-7; D uncertain. The CDR3 spans 14 residues. Per the germline V gene, CDR1 is MNHEY and CDR2 is SMNVEV (reference sequence). Trimming removed 4 bases at V and 4 bases at J, with 14 bases between. The CDR3 reads CASSSTPRGYEQYF. Written as DNA, the CDR3 is TGTGCCAGCAGTTCAACCCCCCGCGGTTACGAGCAGTACTTC.

Concerning this clone itself: The same CDR3 also results from other DNA sequences found in this sample. The rearrangement joins TRBV5-1 to TRBJ2-5; 7 bases map to TRBD1. With V trimmed by 0 bases and J by 5 bases, 4 bases remained unmatched. This CDR3 is built from 14 residues. Germline loops: CDR1 SGHRS, CDR2 YFSETQ. The CDR3 protein is CASSLGQGEETQYF. The CDR3 DNA sequence: TGCGCCAGCAGCTTGGGACAGGGTGAGGAGACCCAGTACTTC.

The chain recombines TRBV6-5 with TRBJ1-6; D perhaps matches TRBD1 (5 bases). The CDR3 runs to 16 residues. The germline V and J ends were trimmed by 0 bases and 6 bases, with 12 bases remaining between them. Per the germline V gene, CDR1 is MNHEY and CDR2 is SVGAGI. The DNA for the CDR3 is TGTGCCAGCAGTTACTCTGGGGGGATACCTAATTCACCCCTCCACTTT. It specifies CASSYSGGIPNSPLHF.

This clone showed up just once. The rearrangement links TRBV11-2 to TRBJ1-2, with 10 nucleotides matching TRBD1. CDR1 and CDR2 from the germline V gene are SGHAT and FQNNGV. Trimming took 4 bases from V and 4 from J; bases not matched to a gene: 6. The CDR3 spans 15 residues. CDR3 amino acids: CASSSPGQGTYGYTF. Written as DNA, the CDR3 is TGTGCCAGCAGCTCCCCGGGACAGGGGACCTATGGCTACACCTTC.

In regard to this clone: This same CDR3 is encoded by further DNA sequences in the sample. The chain links TRBV9 to TRBJ2-7; 7 nucleotides align to TRBD1. CDR1 is SGDLS and CDR2 is YYNGEE in the germline V gene. With V trimmed by 4 bases and J by 1 base, 5 bases remained unmatched. The CDR3 extends over 14 amino acids. The CDR3 nucleotides read TGTGCCAGCAGCCCGCGGACAGGATCCTACGAGCAGTACTTC. Translating it yields CASSPRTGSYEQYF.

J is TRBJ2-1 and V is TRBV19; TRBD2 agrees at 7 bases. V was pared by 10 bases and J by 5 bases, with 20 bases of the junction left unmatched. From germline, CDR1 is LNHDA and CDR2 SQIVND (reference sequence). CDR3 size: 17 residues. CDR3 bases: TGTGCCACCCAATTGGAAAGCGGGGCCGCTACTAACAATGAGCAGTTCTTC. Amino acids: CATQLESGAATNNEQFF.

CDR3 loop: CASSLSRGGYGYTF. DNA of the CDR3: TGTGCCAGCAGCCTTTCCCGGGGTGGCTATGGCTACACCTTC. The genes are TRBV7-9 and TRBJ1-2; unclear D gene. With 5 bases removed from V and 4 bases from J, the gap between germline ends came to 14 bases. The germline V gene encodes CDR1 SEHNR and CDR2 FQNEAQ (reference sequence). This CDR3 comprises 14 residues. The full variable domain, in which reference TRBV7-9 and TRBJ1-2 provide the parts outside the CDR3, is DTGVSQNPRHKITKRGQNVTFRCDPISEHNRLYWYRQTLGQGPEFLTYFQNEAQLEKSRLLSDRFSAERPKGSFSTLEIQRTEQGDSAMYLCASSLSRGGYGYTFGSGTRLTVV.

The chain employs TRBV28 and TRBJ1-2; D uncertain. The CDR3 totals 13 residues. CDR1 is MDHEN, CDR2 SYDVKM, per germline. V was pared by 8 bases and J by 0 bases, with 10 bases between. CDR3 bases: TGTGCCAGCGCATCAGCGACTAACTATGGCTACACCTTC. Translated: CASASATNYGYTF.

The chain links TRBV19 to TRBJ1-2; D is ambiguous. Trimming removed 0 bases from V and 3 bases from J, with 5 bases in between. The CDR3 spans 13 residues. Germline-derived CDR1 and CDR2 are LNHDA and SQIVND (reference sequence). The CDR3 DNA is TGTGCCAGTAGTATAGAAACTCACTATGGCTACACCTTC. Protein product: CASSIETHYGYTF.

The chain uses TRBV10-2 and TRBJ1-1; no clear D. The CDR3 extends over 13 amino acids. CDR1 is WSHSY and CDR2 is SAAADI in the germline V gene. V lost 0 bases and J lost 5, with 7 bases in between. CDR3 bases: TGCGCCAGCAGTGAGTCAGCCAGGACTGAAGCTTTCTTT. Its protein product is CASSESARTEAFF.

This sequence joins TRBV19 and TRBJ1-6, with 7 bases matching TRBD1. CDR1 and CDR2 from the germline V gene are LNHDA and SQIVND (reference sequence). Germline trimming cut 8 bases from V and 0 bases from J; bases unmatched to any gene: 7. CDR3 size: 16 residues. The CDR3 spells CASAETGSSYNSPLHF. CDR3 DNA sequence: TGTGCCAGTGCAGAGACAGGGAGCTCCTATAATTCACCCCTCCACTTT.

The gene calls are TRBV28 and TRBJ1-1; D unclear. Germline V gives CDR1 MDHEN, CDR2 SYDVKM. This CDR3 spans 12 amino acids. Trimming shortened V by 5 bases and J by 7 bases, and 11 bases separated the two germline ends. CDR3 residues: CASSGVGFEAFF. DNA of the CDR3: TGTGCCAGCAGTGGGGTGGGTTTTGAAGCTTTCTTT.

The rearrangement joins TRBV3-1 (or the pseudogene TRBV3-2) to TRBJ2-5; D remains unclear. This CDR3 is 12 amino acids long. From germline, CDR1 is LGHDT and CDR2 YNNKEL (reference sequence). The V end lost 0 bases, the J end lost 13 bases, and 12 bases lay between the germline ends. This CDR3 reads CASSQDIQNPYF. The CDR3 DNA is TGTGCCAGCAGCCAAGACATACAGAATCCGTACTTC.